Detailed here is one T cell receptor beta chain. This record comes from a study of blood T cell repertoires in COVID-19. Assay used: immunoSEQ multiplex PCR; TCRdb lists only in-frame clones, some missing. This table holds 200,000 to 300,000 clones, about nine tenths found once. Sequenced material: peripheral blood. This receptor was taken from a man aged 25-40 years with COVID-19, enrolled during active disease.

CDR3 sequence (DNA): TGTGCCAGCAGCACGGGACTAGCGGGGTCCTACGAGCAGTACTTC. It codes for CASSTGLAGSYEQYF. The chain is built from TRBV5-5 and TRBJ2-7; 13 positions agree with TRBD2. This CDR3 has 15 amino acids. Germline V gene data show CDR1 as SGHKS and CDR2 as YYEKEE (reference sequence). Germline trimming cut 4 bases from V and 1 base from J; bases unmatched to any gene: 2.